One T cell receptor beta chain is described in this entry. What it binds is unknown. One end of the junction fails to match germline, which may point to a read error. These data originate in a study of post-analysis software for immune sequencing data. As for the study in general: In terms of disease course, relapsing-remitting, secondary progressive and progressive-relapsing multiple sclerosis were included.

TCR beta libraries were prepared from cDNA with unique molecular identifiers. Each CDR3 protein is one row after TCRdb ran MiXCR on the PCR reads. The sample contains around 200,000 distinct CDR3 sequences, approximately 30% of which appear only once. This CDR3 is 14 amino acids long. Germline assignment: CDR1 MNHEY and CDR2 SMNVEV (reference sequence). Study results and caveats: Five TRBV segments appeared more often in patients than in controls, and TRBV5-6, TRBV5-1 and TRBV20-1 were among these.

This clonotype was obtained from a girl under 18 with multiple sclerosis. The chain is built from TRBV27 and TRBJ2-3; D is perhaps TRBD2 (5 bases). Sequencing used blood. The CDR3 sequence: CASSSQRYTDTLYF. The DNA for the CDR3 is TGTGCCAGCAGTTCCCAGCGGTACACAGATACGCTGTATTTT.